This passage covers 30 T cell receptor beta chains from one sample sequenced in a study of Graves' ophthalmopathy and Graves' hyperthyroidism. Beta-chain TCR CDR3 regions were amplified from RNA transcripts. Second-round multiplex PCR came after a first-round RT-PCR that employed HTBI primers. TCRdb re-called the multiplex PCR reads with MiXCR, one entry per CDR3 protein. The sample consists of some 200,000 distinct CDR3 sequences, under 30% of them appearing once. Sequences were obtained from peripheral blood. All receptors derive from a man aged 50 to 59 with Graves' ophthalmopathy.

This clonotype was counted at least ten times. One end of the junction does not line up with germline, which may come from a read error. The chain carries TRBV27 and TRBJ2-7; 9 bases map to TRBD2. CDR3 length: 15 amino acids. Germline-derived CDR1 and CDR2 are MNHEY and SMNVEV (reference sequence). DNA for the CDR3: TGTGCCAGTACACCCGCGGGGGGGGTTGGCTACGAGCGGTACTTC. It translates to CASTPAGGVGYERYF.

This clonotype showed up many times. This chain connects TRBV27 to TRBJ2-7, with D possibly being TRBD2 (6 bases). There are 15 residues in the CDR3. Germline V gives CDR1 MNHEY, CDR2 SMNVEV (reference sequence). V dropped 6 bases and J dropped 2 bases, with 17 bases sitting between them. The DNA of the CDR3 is TGTGCCAGCAGACCGGGGGTTCCCCCCACCTACGAGCAGTACTTC. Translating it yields CASRPGVPPTYEQYF.

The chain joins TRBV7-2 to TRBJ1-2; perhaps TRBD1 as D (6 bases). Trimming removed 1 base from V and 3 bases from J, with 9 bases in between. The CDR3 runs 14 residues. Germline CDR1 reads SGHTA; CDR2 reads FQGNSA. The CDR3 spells CASSLGGRDYGYTF. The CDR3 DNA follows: TGTGCCAGCAGCTTAGGGGGGCGAGACTATGGCTACACCTTC.

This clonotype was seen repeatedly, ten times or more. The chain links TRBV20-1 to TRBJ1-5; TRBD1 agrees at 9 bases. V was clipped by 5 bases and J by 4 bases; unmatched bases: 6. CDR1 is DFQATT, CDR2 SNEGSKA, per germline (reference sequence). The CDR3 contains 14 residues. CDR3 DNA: TGCAGTGCTTCACCGGGACAGGGAAATCAGCCCCAGCATTTT. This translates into CSASPGQGNQPQHF.

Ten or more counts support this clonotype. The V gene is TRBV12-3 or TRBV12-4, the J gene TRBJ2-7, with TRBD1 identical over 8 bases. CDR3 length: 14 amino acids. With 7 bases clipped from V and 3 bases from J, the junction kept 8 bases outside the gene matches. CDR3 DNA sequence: TGTGCCAGCACCTCGGACAGGGAAAGCTACGAGCAGTACTTC. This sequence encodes CASTSDRESYEQYF.

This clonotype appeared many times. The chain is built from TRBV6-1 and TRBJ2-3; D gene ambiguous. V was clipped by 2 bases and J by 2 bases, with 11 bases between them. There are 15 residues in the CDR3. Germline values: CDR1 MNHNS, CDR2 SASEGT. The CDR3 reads CASSESVSPTDTQYF. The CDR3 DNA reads TGTGCCAGCAGTGAATCGGTTAGCCCCACAGATACGCAGTATTTT.

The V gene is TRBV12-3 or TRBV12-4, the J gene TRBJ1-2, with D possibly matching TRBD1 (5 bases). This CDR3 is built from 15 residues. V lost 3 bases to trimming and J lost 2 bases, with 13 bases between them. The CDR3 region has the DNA TGTGCCAGCAGTTTGCCGGTGGGGCTCAACTATGGCTACACCTTC. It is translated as CASSLPVGLNYGYTF.

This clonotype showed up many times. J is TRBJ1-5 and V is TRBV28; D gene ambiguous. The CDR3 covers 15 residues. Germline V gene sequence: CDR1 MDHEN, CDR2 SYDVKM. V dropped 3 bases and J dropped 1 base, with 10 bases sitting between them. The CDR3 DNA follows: TGTGCCAGCAGTTTTGCGGGAGTAAGCAATCAGCCCCAGCATTTT. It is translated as CASSFAGVSNQPQHF.

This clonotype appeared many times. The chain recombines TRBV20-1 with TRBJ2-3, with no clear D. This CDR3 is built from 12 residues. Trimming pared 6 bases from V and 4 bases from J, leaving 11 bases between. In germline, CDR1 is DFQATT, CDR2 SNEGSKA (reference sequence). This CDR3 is CSASPQADTQYF. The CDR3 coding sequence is TGCAGTGCAAGCCCGCAGGCAGATACGCAGTATTTT.

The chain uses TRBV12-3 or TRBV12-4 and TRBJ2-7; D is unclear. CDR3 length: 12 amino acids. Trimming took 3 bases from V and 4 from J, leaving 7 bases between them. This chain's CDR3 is CASSFEVYEQYF. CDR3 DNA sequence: TGTGCCAGCAGTTTCGAGGTATACGAGCAGTACTTC.

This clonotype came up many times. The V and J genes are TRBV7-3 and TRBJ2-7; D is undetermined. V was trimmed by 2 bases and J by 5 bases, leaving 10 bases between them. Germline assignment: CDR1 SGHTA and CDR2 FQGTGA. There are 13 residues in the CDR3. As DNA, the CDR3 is TGTGCCAGCAGCTTATATATGGGCCACGAGCAGTACTTC. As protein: CASSLYMGHEQYF.

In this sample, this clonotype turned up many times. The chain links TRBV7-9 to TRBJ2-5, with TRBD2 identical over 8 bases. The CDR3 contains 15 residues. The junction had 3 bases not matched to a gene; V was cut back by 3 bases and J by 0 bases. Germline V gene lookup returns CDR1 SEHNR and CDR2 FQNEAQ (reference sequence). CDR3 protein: CASSFSGMYQETQYF. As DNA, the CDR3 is TGTGCCAGCAGCTTTAGCGGGATGTACCAAGAGACCCAGTACTTC.

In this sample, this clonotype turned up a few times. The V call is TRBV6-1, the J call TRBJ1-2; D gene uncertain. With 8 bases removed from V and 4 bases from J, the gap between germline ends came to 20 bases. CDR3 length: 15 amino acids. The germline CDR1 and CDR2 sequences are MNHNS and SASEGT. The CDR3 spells CASVSASSGSYGYTF. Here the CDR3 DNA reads TGTGCCAGCGTGAGTGCCAGCTCGGGTTCCTATGGCTACACCTTC.

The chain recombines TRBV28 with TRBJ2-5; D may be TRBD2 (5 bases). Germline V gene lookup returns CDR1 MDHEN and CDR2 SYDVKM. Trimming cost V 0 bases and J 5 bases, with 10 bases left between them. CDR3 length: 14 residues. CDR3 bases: TGTGCCAGCAGTTTATGGCGTGGGAGTGAGACCCAGTACTTC. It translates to CASSLWRGSETQYF.

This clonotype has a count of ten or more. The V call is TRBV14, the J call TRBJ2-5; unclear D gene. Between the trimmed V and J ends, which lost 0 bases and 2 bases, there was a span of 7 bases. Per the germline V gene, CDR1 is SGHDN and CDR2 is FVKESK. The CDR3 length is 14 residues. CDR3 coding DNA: TGTGCCAGCAGCCAAGACGGGTTTCAAGAGACCCAGTACTTC. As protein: CASSQDGFQETQYF.

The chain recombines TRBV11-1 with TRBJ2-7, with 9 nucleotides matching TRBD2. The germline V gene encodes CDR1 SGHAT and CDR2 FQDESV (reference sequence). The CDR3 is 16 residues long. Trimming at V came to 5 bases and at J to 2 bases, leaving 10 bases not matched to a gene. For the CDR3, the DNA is TGTGCCAGCAGCCGTGGCCTAGCGGGAATGGCCTACGAGCAGTACTTC. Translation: CASSRGLAGMAYEQYF.

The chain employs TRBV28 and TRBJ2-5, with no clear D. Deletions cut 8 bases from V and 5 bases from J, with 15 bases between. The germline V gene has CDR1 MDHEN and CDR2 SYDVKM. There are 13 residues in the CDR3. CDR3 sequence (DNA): TGTGCCAGCTCCAAACCCGGCGGCGAGACCCAGTACTTC. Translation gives CASSKPGGETQYF.

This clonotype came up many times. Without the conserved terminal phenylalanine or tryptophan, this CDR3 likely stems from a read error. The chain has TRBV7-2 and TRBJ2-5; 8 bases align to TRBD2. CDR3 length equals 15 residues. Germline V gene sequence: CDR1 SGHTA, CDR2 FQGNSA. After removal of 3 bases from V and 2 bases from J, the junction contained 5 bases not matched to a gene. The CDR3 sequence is CASSFSGSGQETQYV. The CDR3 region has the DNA TGTGCCAGCAGCTTCAGCGGGAGCGGGCAAGAGACCCAGTACGTC.

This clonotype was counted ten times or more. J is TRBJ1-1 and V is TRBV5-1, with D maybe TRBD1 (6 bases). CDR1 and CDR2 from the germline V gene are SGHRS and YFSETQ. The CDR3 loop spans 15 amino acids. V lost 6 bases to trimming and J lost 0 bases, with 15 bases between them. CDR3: CASTTGGVMNTEAFF. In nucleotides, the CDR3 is TGCGCCAGCACGACCGGGGGCGTAATGAACACTGAAGCTTTCTTT.

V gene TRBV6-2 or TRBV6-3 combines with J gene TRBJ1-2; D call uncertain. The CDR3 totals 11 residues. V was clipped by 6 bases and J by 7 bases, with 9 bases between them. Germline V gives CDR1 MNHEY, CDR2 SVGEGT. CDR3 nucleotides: TGTGCCAGCAGCCGGGCGGGTGGCTACACCTTC. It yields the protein CASSRAGGYTF.

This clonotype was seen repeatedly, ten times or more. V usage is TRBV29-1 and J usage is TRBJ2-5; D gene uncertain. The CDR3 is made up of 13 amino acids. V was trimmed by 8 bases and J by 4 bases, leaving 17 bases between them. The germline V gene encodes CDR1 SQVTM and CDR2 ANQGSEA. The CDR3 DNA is TGCAGCTTCGCGCTAGGAGTTGGAGAGACCCAGTACTTC. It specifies CSFALGVGETQYF. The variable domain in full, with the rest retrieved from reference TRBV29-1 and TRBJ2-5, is SAVISQKPSRDICQRGTSLTIQCQVDSQVTMMFWYRQQPGQSLTLIATANQGSEATYESGFVIDKFPISRPNLTFSTLTVSNMSPEDSSIYLCSFALGVGETQYFGPGTRLLVL.

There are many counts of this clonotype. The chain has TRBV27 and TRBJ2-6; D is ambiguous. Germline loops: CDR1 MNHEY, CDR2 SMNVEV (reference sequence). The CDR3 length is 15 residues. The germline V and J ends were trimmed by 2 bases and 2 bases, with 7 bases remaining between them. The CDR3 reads CASSLVGTGANVLTF. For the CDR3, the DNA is TGTGCCAGCAGTTTAGTGGGAACTGGGGCCAACGTCCTGACTTTC. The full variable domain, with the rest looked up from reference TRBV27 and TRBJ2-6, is EAQVTQNPRYLITVTGKKLTVTCSQNMNHEYMSWYRQDPGLGLRQIYYSMNVEVTDKGDVPEGYKVSRKEKRNFPLILESPSPNQTSLYFCASSLVGTGANVLTFGAGSRLTVL.

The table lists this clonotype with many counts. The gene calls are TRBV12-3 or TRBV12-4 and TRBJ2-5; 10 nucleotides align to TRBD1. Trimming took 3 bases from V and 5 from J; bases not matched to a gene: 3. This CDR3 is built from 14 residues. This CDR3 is CASSLGQGIETQYF. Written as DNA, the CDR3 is TGTGCCAGCAGTTTGGGACAGGGGATTGAGACCCAGTACTTC.

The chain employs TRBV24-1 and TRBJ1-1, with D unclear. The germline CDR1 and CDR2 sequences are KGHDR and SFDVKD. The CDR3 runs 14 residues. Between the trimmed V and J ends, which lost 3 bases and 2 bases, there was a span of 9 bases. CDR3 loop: CATSDGGLNTEAFF. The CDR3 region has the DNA TGTGCCACCAGTGATGGAGGACTCAACACTGAAGCTTTCTTT.

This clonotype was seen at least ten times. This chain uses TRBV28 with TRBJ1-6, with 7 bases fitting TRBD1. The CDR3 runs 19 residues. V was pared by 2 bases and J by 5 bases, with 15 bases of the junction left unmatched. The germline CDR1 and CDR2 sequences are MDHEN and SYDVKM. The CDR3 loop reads CASSLMTGKGVGNNSPLHF. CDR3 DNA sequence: TGTGCCAGCAGTTTAATGACAGGGAAAGGTGTGGGGAATAATTCACCCCTCCACTTT. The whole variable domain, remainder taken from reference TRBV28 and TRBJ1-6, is DVKVTQSSRYLVKRTGEKVFLECVQDMDHENMFWYRQDPGLGLRLIYFSYDVKMKEKGDIPEGYSVSREKKERFSLILESASTNQTSMYLCASSLMTGKGVGNNSPLHFGNGTRLTVT.

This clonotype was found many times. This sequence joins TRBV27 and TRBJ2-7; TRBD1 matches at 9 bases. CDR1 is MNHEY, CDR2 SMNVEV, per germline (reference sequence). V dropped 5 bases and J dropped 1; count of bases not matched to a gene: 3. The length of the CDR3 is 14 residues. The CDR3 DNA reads TGTGCCAGCAGTCGGACAGGGGCTTCCTACGAGCAGTACTTC. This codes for CASSRTGASYEQYF.

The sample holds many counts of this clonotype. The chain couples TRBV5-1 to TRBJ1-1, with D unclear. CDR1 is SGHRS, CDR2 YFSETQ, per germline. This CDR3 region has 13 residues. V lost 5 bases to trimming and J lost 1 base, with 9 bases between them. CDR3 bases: TGCGCCAGCAGTACCCAGGAGAACACTGAAGCTTTCTTT. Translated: CASSTQENTEAFF.

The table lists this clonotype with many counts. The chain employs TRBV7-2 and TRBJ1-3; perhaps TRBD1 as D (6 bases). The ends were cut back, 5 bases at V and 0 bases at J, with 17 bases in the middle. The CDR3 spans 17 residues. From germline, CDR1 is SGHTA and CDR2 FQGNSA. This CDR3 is CASSDGQLTLSGNTIYF. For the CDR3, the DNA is TGTGCCAGCAGCGATGGACAGTTAACCCTCTCTGGAAACACCATATATTTT.

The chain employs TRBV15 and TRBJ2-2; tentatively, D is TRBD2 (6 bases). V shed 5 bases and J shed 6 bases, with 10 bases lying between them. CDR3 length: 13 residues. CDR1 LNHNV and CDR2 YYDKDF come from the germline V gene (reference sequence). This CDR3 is CATSGGWAGELFF. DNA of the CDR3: TGTGCCACCAGCGGAGGGTGGGCCGGGGAGCTGTTTTTT.

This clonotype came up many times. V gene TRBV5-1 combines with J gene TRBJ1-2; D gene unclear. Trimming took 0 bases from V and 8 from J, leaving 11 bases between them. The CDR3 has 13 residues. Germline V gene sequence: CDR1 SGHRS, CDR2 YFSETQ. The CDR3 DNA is TGCGCCAGCAGCTTGGTAGGGCCGGACGGCTACACCTTC. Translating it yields CASSLVGPDGYTF.